Presented here are 29 T cell receptor beta chains from one specimen sequenced in a study of yellow fever vaccine responses in identical twins. TCRdb analysed the RT-PCR reads with MiXCR anew, one entry per CDR3 protein. Here the sample spans approximately 20,000 distinct CDR3 sequences, approximately 79% being singletons. Sequencing used T cells from blood (PBMCs), unsorted or a sorted subset (not recorded which), obtained before or after yellow fever vaccination (not recorded which). These receptors originate from a woman under 30 who received the yellow fever vaccine.

The chain couples TRBV29-1 to TRBJ2-2; no reliable D call. The CDR3 contains 11 residues. Looked up from germline, CDR1 is SQVTM and CDR2 is ANQGSEA. Trimming removed 7 bases at V and 2 bases at J, with 5 bases between. The CDR3 DNA sequence: TGCAGCGCGACCAACACCGGGGAGCTGTTTTTT. As protein: CSATNTGELFF.

The chain is built from TRBV11-1 and TRBJ2-1; 9 positions agree with TRBD1. Per the germline V gene, CDR1 is SGHAT and CDR2 is FQDESV (reference sequence). Trimming at V came to 5 bases and at J to 1 base, leaving 3 bases not matched to a gene. The CDR3 has 15 amino acids. The CDR3 DNA is TGTGCCAGCAGCAGCGGACAGGGGTCCTACAATGAGCAGTTCTTC. It yields the protein CASSSGQGSYNEQFF.

The chain carries TRBV20-1 and TRBJ2-3; the match to TRBD1 covers 7 bases. The tail of the sequence fits TRBJ1-5 better, so the J call may be wrong. The length of the CDR3 is 13 residues. Germline CDR1 is DFQATT and CDR2 is SNEGSKA (reference sequence). The CDR3 region is CSAAWGGTDTQHF. For the CDR3, the DNA is TGCAGTGCTGCGTGGGGCGGGACAGATACGCAGCATTTT.

This clonotype turned up a few times. This chain links TRBV20-1 with TRBJ2-7; possibly TRBD1 for D (6 bases). The CDR3 totals 12 residues. V lost 6 bases to trimming and J lost 3 bases, with 12 bases between them. Germline V lookup: CDR1 DFQATT, CDR2 SNEGSKA (reference sequence). The DNA for the CDR3 is TGCAGTGCAGTGGCGGACAGCTACGAGCAGTACGTC. This translates into CSAVADSYEQYV.

In this sample, this clonotype turned up a few times. The J gene is TRBJ1-5, the V gene TRBV20-1, with D possibly being TRBD1 (6 bases). From germline, CDR1 is DFQATT and CDR2 SNEGSKA (reference sequence). The V gene lost 0 bases and the J gene lost 5 bases, with 17 bases spanning the gap. This CDR3 has 16 residues. CDR3 protein: CSARDRDPQGYQPQHF. CDR3 nucleotides: TGCAGTGCTAGAGATCGAGACCCTCAGGGGTATCAGCCCCAGCATTTT.

The chain joins TRBV10-1 to TRBJ2-1, with 8 bases lining up with TRBD2. V lost 7 bases to trimming and J lost 12 bases; unmatched junction nucleotides: 11. The V gene's germline CDR1 is WNHNN and CDR2 SYGVQD (reference sequence). This CDR3 has 13 residues. The CDR3 protein is CASMGLVGSLQFF. The DNA of the CDR3 is TGCGCCAGCATGGGACTAGTGGGCTCTCTGCAGTTCTTC.

This clonotype has only a few counts. The chain has TRBV20-1 and TRBJ2-3; 8 nucleotides align to TRBD2. The CDR3 is 12 residues long. Germline lookup yields CDR1 DFQATT and CDR2 SNEGSKA (reference sequence). With 7 bases clipped from V and 4 bases from J, the junction kept 4 bases outside the gene matches. The CDR3 sequence is CSVRGGADTQYF. The CDR3 DNA sequence: TGCAGTGTTCGGGGGGGCGCAGATACGCAGTATTTT.

The chain uses TRBV5-1 and TRBJ2-7; the D gene could be TRBD1 or TRBD2 (5 bases each). Between the trimmed V and J ends, which lost 0 bases and 9 bases, there was a span of 19 bases. CDR1 SGHRS and CDR2 YFSETQ come from the germline V gene. The length of the CDR3 is 15 residues. CDR3: CASSLDEGSRRGQYF. DNA for the CDR3: TGCGCCAGCAGCTTGGACGAGGGGAGTCGTCGTGGGCAGTACTTC.

This clonotype showed up just a few times. V is TRBV4-1 and J is TRBJ2-1, with 8 bases matching TRBD2. The length of the CDR3 is 15 residues. The junction had 4 bases not matched to a gene; V was cut back by 0 bases and J by 6 bases. CDR1 is MGHRA and CDR2 is YSYEKL in the germline V gene. The CDR3, as DNA: TGCGCCAGCAGCCAAGACGGGCGGGAGGTCAATGAGCAGTTCTTC. Amino acid sequence: CASSQDGREVNEQFF.

This clonotype was seen a handful of times. The chain is built from TRBV5-1 and TRBJ1-1; no clear D. Looked up from germline, CDR1 is SGHRS and CDR2 is YFSETQ. There are 15 residues in the CDR3. The V gene lost 0 bases and the J gene lost 2 bases, with 11 bases spanning the gap. CDR3 DNA: TGCGCCAGCAGCTTGGTCGTGGTTGGAAACACTGAAGCTTTCTTT. Translating it yields CASSLVVVGNTEAFF.

This clonotype was seen a few times. The chain has TRBV5-4 and TRBJ2-7, with 7 bases lining up with TRBD2. This CDR3 region has 14 residues. After removal of 0 bases from V and 5 bases from J, the junction contained 5 bases not matched to a gene. CDR1 and CDR2 from the germline V gene are SGHNT and YYREEE (reference sequence). The CDR3 loop is CASSLGGGNDEQYV. Written as DNA, the CDR3 is TGTGCCAGCAGCTTGGGGGGGGGGAACGACGAGCAGTACGTC.

The chain couples TRBV4-3 to TRBJ2-3, with D unresolved. The germline V gene has CDR1 LGHNA and CDR2 YSLEER. There are 14 residues in the CDR3. Trimming cost V 0 bases and J 4 bases, with 8 bases left between them. DNA of the CDR3: TGCGCCAGCAGCCAAGAAGTCTCGGCAGATACGCAGTATTTT. This gives the protein CASSQEVSADTQYF.

The chain has TRBV12-3 or TRBV12-4 and TRBJ1-2; D possibly corresponds to TRBD1 (5 bases). The CDR3 has 14 residues. Trimming pared 4 bases from V and 2 bases from J, leaving 11 bases between. CDR3 sequence reads: CASSSTAHNYGYTF. In DNA form, the CDR3 reads TGTGCCAGCAGTTCGACAGCCCACAACTATGGCTACACCTTC.

V is TRBV12-3 or TRBV12-4 and J is TRBJ2-5, with D perhaps TRBD1 (5 bases). Trimming stripped 10 bases from V and 2 bases from J, with 14 bases between. This CDR3 contains 13 residues. CDR3 coding DNA: TGTGCCATCAGCTTTAGGGGACAAGAGACCCAGTACTTC. Protein sequence: CAISFRGQETQYF.

This clonotype was seen only once. The CDR3 loop is CASRASGQKETQYF. Written as DNA, the CDR3 is TGTGCCAGCAGGGCCTCGGGTCAAAAAGAGACCCAGTACTTC. The chain employs TRBV13 and TRBJ2-5, with unresolved D. The CDR3 runs 14 residues. Trimming left V 6 bases short and J 3 bases short, with 14 bases between. Germline V lookup: CDR1 PRHDT, CDR2 FYEKMQ (reference sequence).

This chain links TRBV18 with TRBJ2-7, with D possibly TRBD2 on 5 matching bases. This CDR3 spans 14 amino acids. Looked up from germline, CDR1 is KGHSH and CDR2 is LQKENI. V was cut by 3 bases and J by 1 base, with 10 bases left in between. The CDR3 DNA reads as TGTGCCAGCTCACCGGTTGAGGGATCCTACGAGCAGTACTTC. It encodes CASSPVEGSYEQYF.

This chain uses TRBV13 with TRBJ2-2; D unresolved. V was clipped by 5 bases and J by 3 bases, with 13 bases between them. CDR3 length: 15 amino acids. Germline CDR1 and CDR2: PRHDT and FYEKMQ (reference sequence). The CDR3 nucleotides read TGTGCCAGCAGCCTTCAGGTTTTGGACACCGGGGAGCTGTTTTTT. This codes for CASSLQVLDTGELFF.

V is TRBV7-9 and J is TRBJ2-5, with 10 bases identical to TRBD2. Germline CDR1 is SEHNR and CDR2 is FQNEAQ (reference sequence). V was pared by 2 bases and J by 5 bases, with 5 bases of the junction left unmatched. This CDR3 contains 15 residues. Written as DNA, the CDR3 is TGTGCCAGCAGCTTACTCCTAGCGGGAGCTGAGACCCAGTACTTC. This translates into CASSLLLAGAETQYF.

V and J are TRBV10-3 and TRBJ2-7; TRBD2 might be the D (5 bases). CDR3 length: 12 residues. Trimming cost V 6 bases and J 6 bases, with 12 bases left between them. Germline CDR1 is ENHRY and CDR2 is SYGVKD. The CDR3 nucleotides read TGTGCCATCAGCCCTAGCACTGGCGAGCAGTACGTC. Its translation: CAISPSTGEQYV.

V usage is TRBV7-6 and J usage is TRBJ2-5; a weak D match, TRBD2 (6 bases). CDR3 length equals 13 residues. Germline V CDR1 and CDR2: SGHVS, FNYEAQ. Trimming took 5 bases from V and 5 from J, leaving 12 bases between them. The CDR3 loop is CASSVLASETQYF. DNA for the CDR3: TGTGCCAGCAGCGTACTAGCATCGGAGACCCAGTACTTC.

The chain combines TRBV20-1 with TRBJ2-6; D uncertain. The CDR3 is 18 amino acids. The ends were cut back, 2 bases at V and 0 bases at J, with 17 bases in the middle. The germline gives CDR1 DFQATT, CDR2 SNEGSKA (reference sequence). The CDR3 sequence is CSARIPALFFSGANVLTF. In nucleotides, the CDR3 is TGCAGTGCTAGAATTCCGGCCCTCTTTTTCTCTGGGGCCAACGTCCTGACTTTC.

This sequence joins TRBV20-1 and TRBJ2-3, with a weak D call TRBD2 (6 bases). The germline V gene encodes CDR1 DFQATT and CDR2 SNEGSKA (reference sequence). This CDR3 is 15 amino acids long. With 6 bases removed from V and 3 bases from J, the gap between germline ends came to 19 bases. CDR3 coding DNA: TGCAGTGCCCGAGGGCCGACTAGTTTTACAGATACGCAGTATTTT. Its protein product is CSARGPTSFTDTQYF.

The J gene is TRBJ2-1, the V gene TRBV2; D gene uncertain. Trimming left V 4 bases short and J 4 bases short, with 8 bases between. This CDR3 has 13 residues. Germline loops: CDR1 SNHLY, CDR2 FYNNEI. CDR3 sequence (DNA): TGTGCCAGCAGTGGGACCTTATACAATGAGCAGTTCTTC. Residues: CASSGTLYNEQFF.

The V call is TRBV7-2, the J call TRBJ2-4; TRBD2 is a possible D gene (6 bases). The CDR3 consists of 14 residues. CDR1 and CDR2 from the germline V gene are SGHTA and FQGNSA. V was pared by 2 bases and J by 8 bases, with 13 bases between. The CDR3 region has the DNA TGTGCCAGCAGCTTAAGGAGGGGTGAGGACATTCAGTACTTC. Protein sequence: CASSLRRGEDIQYF.

As DNA, the CDR3 is TGTGCCAGCAGCAGGGACGGAGGGCTGGAGACCCAGTACTTC. It yields the protein CASSRDGGLETQYF. This sequence joins TRBV4-2 and TRBJ2-5; the D gene is possibly TRBD2 (6 bases). With 5 bases removed from V and 5 bases from J, the gap between germline ends came to 15 bases. The germline gives CDR1 LGHNA, CDR2 YNFKEQ. The CDR3 is 14 amino acids.

The chain links TRBV18 to TRBJ1-1, with a tentative D call TRBD1 (6 bases). With 5 bases removed from V and 1 base from J, the gap between germline ends came to 8 bases. CDR1 KGHSH and CDR2 LQKENI come from the germline V gene. The length of the CDR3 is 13 residues. CDR3 sequence reads: CASSIQGNTEAFF. In nucleotides, the CDR3 is TGTGCCAGCTCAATACAGGGGAACACTGAAGCTTTCTTT.

This clonotype was detected only a few times. This chain connects TRBV29-1 to TRBJ2-1; D unclear. Trimming pared 3 bases from V and 0 bases from J, leaving 12 bases between. The CDR3 is 15 amino acids. CDR1 and CDR2 from the germline V gene are SQVTM and ANQGSEA. The CDR3 spells CSVDGSWPSYNEQFF. The CDR3 DNA reads as TGCAGCGTTGACGGCTCTTGGCCCTCCTACAATGAGCAGTTCTTC.

This clonotype has more than one count but fewer than ten. This chain joins TRBV19 and TRBJ1-2, with D maybe TRBD1 (6 bases). V lost 5 bases and J 2 bases, leaving 9 bases between the germline ends. Germline V CDR1 and CDR2: LNHDA, SQIVND (reference sequence). The CDR3 contains 13 residues. The CDR3 here is CASSRDKNYGYTF. The CDR3 bases are TGTGCCAGTAGTCGGGACAAGAACTATGGCTACACCTTC.

The chain joins TRBV12-3 or TRBV12-4 to TRBJ2-7, with 7 bases lining up with TRBD1. With 5 bases clipped from V and 2 bases from J, the junction kept 3 bases outside the gene matches. This CDR3 has 13 residues. The CDR3 bases are TGTGCCAGCAGTCAGGACAGGACCTACGAGCAGTACTTC. This codes for CASSQDRTYEQYF.